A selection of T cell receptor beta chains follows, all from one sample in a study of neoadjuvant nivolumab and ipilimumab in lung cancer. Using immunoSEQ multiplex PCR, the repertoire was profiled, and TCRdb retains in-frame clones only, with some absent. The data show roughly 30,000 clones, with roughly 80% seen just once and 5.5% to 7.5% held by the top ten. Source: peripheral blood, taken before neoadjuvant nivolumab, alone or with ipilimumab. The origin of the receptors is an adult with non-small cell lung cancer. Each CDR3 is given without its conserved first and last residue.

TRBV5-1	ASSLDTGLPGNTIY
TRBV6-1	ASSATGTTYGYT
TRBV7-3	ASSPRTGAEAF
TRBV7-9	ASSLRRDSYEQY
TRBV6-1	ASRRGGTGVAQH
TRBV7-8	ASSARQGREQY
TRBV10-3	AISERGTGWSSYNSPLH
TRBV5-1	ASSLDAGVNYGYT
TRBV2	ASSGLDTQY
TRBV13	ASSLGQVSPLH
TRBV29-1	SVPRSLGAVNTEAF
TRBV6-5	ASSYSYPGSNQPQH
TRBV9	ASSVGGEIYEQY
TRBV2	ASSDGDNEQY
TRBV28	ASSVGGVNQPQH
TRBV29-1	SANARTGREAF
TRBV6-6	ASSYRDRVNTEAF
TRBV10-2	ASSVGEYAEAF
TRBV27	ASNRQGPNTEAF
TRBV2	ASSEALKGRGSEKLF
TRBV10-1	ASSKSGTHSYEQY
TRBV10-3	AITAGGSGGGSYEQY
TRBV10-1	ASSESTDPAELF
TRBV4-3	ASSQGGQTEQY
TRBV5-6	ASSLVAAAGNTIY
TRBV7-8	ASSPLQGAKGETQY